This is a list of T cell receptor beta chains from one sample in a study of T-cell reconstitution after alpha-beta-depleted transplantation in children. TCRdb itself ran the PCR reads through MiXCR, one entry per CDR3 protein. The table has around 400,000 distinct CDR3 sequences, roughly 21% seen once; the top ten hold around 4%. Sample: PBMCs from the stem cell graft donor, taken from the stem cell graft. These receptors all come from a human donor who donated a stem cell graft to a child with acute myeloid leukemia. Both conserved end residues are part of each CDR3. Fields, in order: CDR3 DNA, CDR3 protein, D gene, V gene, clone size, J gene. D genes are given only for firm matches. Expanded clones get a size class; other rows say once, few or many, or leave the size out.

DNA: TGCGCCAGCAGCCAACTCGGGGACGGTCGATACGAGCAGTACTTC
CDR3: CASSQLGDGRYEQYF
D: NA
V: TRBV4-1
size: NA
J: TRBJ2-7

DNA: TGTGCCAGCACCCTCGGGCCGTCGGGTGAGCAGTTCTTC
CDR3: CASTLGPSGEQFF
D: NA
V: TRBV6-1
size: many
J: TRBJ2-1

DNA: TGTGCCAGCAGCTTAGATCACGGGGTCACGCAGTACTTC
CDR3: CASSLDHGVTQYF
D: NA
V: TRBV11-2
size: NA
J: TRBJ2-7

DNA: TGTGCCAGCAGTCTGGGGGGACTAGCGGGAGTTGTAGATACGCAGTATTTT
CDR3: CASSLGGLAGVVDTQYF
D: TRBD2
V: TRBV27
size: NA
J: TRBJ2-3

DNA: TGTGCCAGCAGTCTCACGGTGAGAGGCGAGCAGTACTTC
CDR3: CASSLTVRGEQYF
D: NA
V: TRBV12-3/TRBV12-4
size: many
J: TRBJ2-7

DNA: TGCAGTGCCAAGGGAGACTACGAGCAGTACTTC
CDR3: CSAKGDYEQYF
D: NA
V: TRBV20-1
size: many
J: TRBJ2-7

DNA: TGTGCCACCAGCAGAAGGGCGGAGTTATGGGAAAAACTGTTTTTT
CDR3: CATSRRAELWEKLFF
D: NA
V: TRBV15
size: many
J: TRBJ1-4

DNA: TGTGCCAGCAGCTTAGTCCGGACTAGCGGGAGGAGGCGAGATACGCAGTATTTT
CDR3: CASSLVRTSGRRRDTQYF
D: TRBD2
V: TRBV7-8
size: once
J: TRBJ2-3

DNA: TGTGCCAGCAGCTTAGAGTTTGGGGACTACAATGAGCAGTTCTTC
CDR3: CASSLEFGDYNEQFF
D: NA
V: TRBV7-6
size: few
J: TRBJ2-1

DNA: TGTGCCACCAGCAGAAGGTTGGCAGGCAACACTGAAGCTTTCTTT
CDR3: CATSRRLAGNTEAFF
D: NA
V: TRBV15
size: NA
J: TRBJ1-1

DNA: TGTGCCAGCGGCGACAGGGTCCATGAGCAGTTCTTC
CDR3: CASGDRVHEQFF
D: TRBD1
V: TRBV6-6
size: few
J: TRBJ2-1

DNA: TGTGCCAGCAGTATCAGGGAATACGAGCAGTACTTC
CDR3: CASSIREYEQYF
D: NA
V: TRBV12-3/TRBV12-4
size: NA
J: TRBJ2-7

DNA: TGTGCCAGCAGCTTAGAACCGGGTTGGAATGAGCAGTTCTTC
CDR3: CASSLEPGWNEQFF
D: NA
V: TRBV7-9
size: NA
J: TRBJ2-1

DNA: TGCAGTGCTTCTGGACAGGCCGGCATCTCCAAAAACATTCAGTACTTC
CDR3: CSASGQAGISKNIQYF
D: TRBD1
V: TRBV20-1
size: NA
J: TRBJ2-4

DNA: TGTGCCAGCAGCTCTTCTGGTCTCCCCCAGCATTTT
CDR3: CASSSSGLPQHF
D: NA
V: TRBV12-3/TRBV12-4
size: few
J: TRBJ1-5

DNA: TGCAGTGGGCAGGGGGATGACACTGAAGCTTTCTTT
CDR3: CSGQGDDTEAFF
D: TRBD1
V: TRBV20-1
size: few
J: TRBJ1-1

DNA: TGTGCCAGCAGGAGGGGAGGGGTCTACGAGCAGTACTTC
CDR3: CASRRGGVYEQYF
D: TRBD2
V: TRBV25-1
size: NA
J: TRBJ2-7

DNA: TGCAGTGCTAGGAATAAGGGGAGGTTTTTTAATGAGCAGTTCTTC
CDR3: CSARNKGRFFNEQFF
D: NA
V: TRBV20-1
size: NA
J: TRBJ2-1

DNA: TGTGCCAGCAGTTCCCCCATCTACGAGCAGTACTTC
CDR3: CASSSPIYEQYF
D: NA
V: TRBV12-3/TRBV12-4
size: few
J: TRBJ2-7

DNA: TGCAGCGTTTTCGACAGAAACACCGGGGAGCTGTTTTTT
CDR3: CSVFDRNTGELFF
D: NA
V: TRBV29-1
size: many
J: TRBJ2-2

DNA: TGTGCCAGCAGTATCCGGACCCAGGGGACTGAAGCTTTCTTT
CDR3: CASSIRTQGTEAFF
D: NA
V: TRBV12-3/TRBV12-4
size: NA
J: TRBJ1-1

DNA: TGCAGCTCAGGGTCGCAATCAAGAAGCTCCTACAATGAGCAGTTCTTC
CDR3: CSSGSQSRSSYNEQFF
D: NA
V: TRBV29-1
size: few
J: TRBJ2-1

DNA: TGTGCCAGCAGCCAAGGGACAGGGGGTATCGGGGAGCTGTTTTTT
CDR3: CASSQGTGGIGELFF
D: TRBD1
V: TRBV7-6
size: NA
J: TRBJ2-2

DNA: TGTGCCAGCAGCTTAGGGGTTGGGGTTGAGCAGTTCTTC
CDR3: CASSLGVGVEQFF
D: NA
V: TRBV11-2
size: few
J: TRBJ2-1

DNA: TGTGCCAGCAGCGACGTAGGAGATTCACCCCTCCACTTT
CDR3: CASSDVGDSPLHF
D: NA
V: TRBV6-1
size: few
J: TRBJ1-6

DNA: TGCAGTGCTAGTCACACAGGTTCTGGAAACACCATATATTTT
CDR3: CSASHTGSGNTIYF
D: NA
V: TRBV20-1
size: NA
J: TRBJ1-3

DNA: TGTGCCAGCAGCTTAGCGGGCAGGGTGGATGGCTACACCTTC
CDR3: CASSLAGRVDGYTF
D: NA
V: TRBV7-2
size: few
J: TRBJ1-2

DNA: TGTGCCAGCAGTTTACCCCCTCCCGAGAGCAATCAGCCCCAGCATTTT
CDR3: CASSLPPPESNQPQHF
D: NA
V: TRBV12-3/TRBV12-4
size: NA
J: TRBJ1-5

DNA: TGTGCCACTTCCCGGGAGGGGGGAACCTACAATGAGCAGTTCTTC
CDR3: CATSREGGTYNEQFF
D: TRBD2
V: TRBV24-1
size: NA
J: TRBJ2-1

DNA: TGTGCCAGCATCTCGGTCCTTAGCGGGGCCTCCTACAATGAGCAGTTCTTC
CDR3: CASISVLSGASYNEQFF
D: TRBD2
V: TRBV7-9
size: NA
J: TRBJ2-1

DNA: TGTGCCAGCAGTTACGGGCTAGCGGGAGTGCGAGAGCAGTACTTC
CDR3: CASSYGLAGVREQYF
D: TRBD2
V: TRBV6-5
size: many
J: TRBJ2-7

DNA: TGTGCCAGCAGCTCAACCCGGGGCCTTCCCACAGATACGCAGTATTTT
CDR3: CASSSTRGLPTDTQYF
D: NA
V: TRBV7-8
size: NA
J: TRBJ2-3

DNA: TGTGCCAGCAGCTTACGGGACAGGAGCTCCTACAATGAGCAGTTCTTC
CDR3: CASSLRDRSSYNEQFF
D: TRBD1
V: TRBV11-2
size: NA
J: TRBJ2-1

DNA: TGTGCCAGCAGCTTTCAGGGCGGGAGATCAGATACGCAGTATTTT
CDR3: CASSFQGGRSDTQYF
D: TRBD2
V: TRBV7-2
size: few
J: TRBJ2-3

DNA: TGCAGCGCCGACGTACAGGGGGCCGAGCAGTACTTC
CDR3: CSADVQGAEQYF
D: TRBD1
V: TRBV29-1
size: NA
J: TRBJ2-7

DNA: TGCAGTGCACAAGATGGGAGAAGCTCCTATAATTCACCCCTCCACTTT
CDR3: CSAQDGRSSYNSPLHF
D: NA
V: TRBV20-1
size: NA
J: TRBJ1-6

DNA: TGTGCCAGCAGTTTAGTGCGGACCGAGCAGTTCTTC
CDR3: CASSLVRTEQFF
D: NA
V: TRBV12-3/TRBV12-4
size: many
J: TRBJ2-1

DNA: TGTGCCAGCCTCCGGACTAGCGGCACAGATACGCAGTATTTT
CDR3: CASLRTSGTDTQYF
D: TRBD2
V: TRBV2
size: NA
J: TRBJ2-3

DNA: TGCAGTGCTAGTAGGGGTTTGGAGACCCAGTACTTC
CDR3: CSASRGLETQYF
D: NA
V: TRBV20-1
size: NA
J: TRBJ2-5

DNA: TGCGCCAGCAGCTTGTATACAGCTGGGGCCAACGTCCTGACTTTC
CDR3: CASSLYTAGANVLTF
D: NA
V: TRBV5-1
size: many
J: TRBJ2-6

DNA: TGTGCCAGTCAGGTTTCCTCGGGCACAGATACGCAGTATTTT
CDR3: CASQVSSGTDTQYF
D: NA
V: TRBV27
size: NA
J: TRBJ2-3

DNA: TGTGCCAGCAGCTTAGCGGGGACTAGCGGGAGGGCCTACGAGCAGTACTTC
CDR3: CASSLAGTSGRAYEQYF
D: TRBD2
V: TRBV7-6
size: few
J: TRBJ2-7